This T cell receptor beta chain was sequenced for a study of spatial heterogeneity in lung cancer. Study as a whole: Consistently, beta-chain sequences turned up in larger numbers than alpha-chain sequences did. Study results and caveats: Ubiquitous expanded tumor TCRs were observed in blood more at resection than follow-up.

There are 15 residues in the CDR3. V shed 1 base and J 4 bases; nucleotides not matched to a gene: 3. Germline loops: CDR1 SNHLY, CDR2 FYNNEI. This clonotype was seen repeatedly, ten times or more. The antigen is not known. Time point reported: sample taken at primary tumor resection. Researchers sequenced whole RNA taken from tumor, nontumor lung or frozen PBMC without sorting. Untreated early-stage non-small cell lung cancer patients, about 70 in total, were the donors. TCRdb called the 5' RACE reads again in MiXCR, with one record for every CDR3 protein. The data show roughly 54,000 distinct CDR3 sequences, with 6.5% to 8% seen just once and approximately 13% held by the top ten.

This chain joins TRBV2 and TRBJ2-1; 8 nucleotides align to TRBD2. Sequenced material: PBMCs, taken at surgery. The sequence was obtained from a female donor with early-stage non-small cell lung cancer. The CDR3 region has the DNA TGTGCCAGCAGTGAAGAGGCTAGCGGGTACAATGAGCAGTTCTTC. It specifies CASSEEASGYNEQFF.